The entry below describes one TCR beta chain. Per the study methods: Nucleated cell number was recorded as an estimate derived from reference gene primer amplification. Generated by immunoSEQ multiplex PCR, the TCRdb table keeps only in-frame clones and is missing some. V and J calls and clone size come straight from that table; D and trimming were deduced from the DNA. The sample lists 55,000 to 75,000 clones, roughly 84% seen once, with around 15% in the top ten. The CDR3 is made up of 15 amino acids. V was shortened by 1 base and J by 6 bases, with 16 bases between the two germline ends. Germline V gene lookup returns CDR1 MNHEY and CDR2 SVGAGI. The data belong to a study of blood T cell repertoires in COVID-19. Looking at the study overall: Specimens from acute and convalescent COVID-19 originated in the United States, Italy and Spain.

The receptor was isolated from a man between 60 and 75 years old with COVID-19, enrolled during active disease. The specimen was peripheral blood. The rearrangement uses TRBV6-5 and TRBJ2-7, with D possibly matching TRBD2 (6 bases). CDR3 residues: CASSYFTASVSEQYF. The DNA of the CDR3 is TGTGCCAGCAGTTACTTTACCGCTAGCGTTAGCGAGCAGTACTTC.